Reported below is one TCR beta chain. The target antigen is unknown. CDR1 and CDR2 (germline): SGHTA, FQGTGA. The CDR3 extends over 15 amino acids. V lost 5 bases and J 8 bases, leaving 19 bases between the germline ends. Assay used: immunoSEQ multiplex PCR; TCRdb lists only in-frame clones, some missing. The repertoire has approximately 110,000 clones, nearly 90% of them found once; the top ten carry more than 10%. This sample was taken from a study of T cell responses to AZD1222 COVID-19 vaccine. Study-level results: Spike as a whole was targeted by vaccine-associated CD4 TCRs, dominant at 160-218 and 743-854. The reported proportion of spike-specific TCRs targeting unmutated variant regions was nearly half.

The input for sequencing was peripheral blood, taken on day 0 of MenACWY control vaccination. The origin of this receptor is an adult in good health. The rearrangement uses TRBV7-3 and TRBJ2-1; D is unresolved. This chain's CDR3 is CASSPNIFRVDEQFF. DNA for the CDR3: TGTGCCAGCAGCCCAAACATTTTCCGGGTCGATGAGCAGTTCTTC.